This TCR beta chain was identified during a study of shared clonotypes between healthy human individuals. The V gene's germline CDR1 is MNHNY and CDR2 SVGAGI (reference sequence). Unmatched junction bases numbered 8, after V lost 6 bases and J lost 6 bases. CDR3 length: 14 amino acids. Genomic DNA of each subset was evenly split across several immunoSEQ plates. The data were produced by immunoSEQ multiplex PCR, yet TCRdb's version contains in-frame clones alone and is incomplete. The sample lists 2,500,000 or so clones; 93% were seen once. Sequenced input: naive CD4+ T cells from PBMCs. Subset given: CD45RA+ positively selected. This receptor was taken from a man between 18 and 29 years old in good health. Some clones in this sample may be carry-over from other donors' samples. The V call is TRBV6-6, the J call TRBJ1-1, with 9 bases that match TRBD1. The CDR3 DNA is TGTGCCAGCAGGCGCGACAGGGGGGGGCCTGAAGCTTTCTTT. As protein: CASRRDRGGPEAFF.